Reported below is one T cell receptor (beta chain). The input for sorted-subset replicate PCRs was 150 to 200 ng DNA, tens of thousands of T cell genomes. In the source study's methods: ImmunoSEQ only sent back junction sequences with no quality scores, so filtering was done differently. Clones were sequenced by immunoSEQ multiplex PCR, and TCRdb holds only the in-frame ones, with some missing. V, J and clone size were drawn from that table, and D and trimming were deduced from the DNA. The top ten clones hold under 2% of a sample with 650,000 to 750,000 clones, about three quarters of them seen once. The sample is drawn from a study of shared clonotypes between healthy human individuals. Across the whole study: Donors had three CD4 naive, three CD4 memory, two CD8 naive and one CD8 memory plate apiece.

Trimming took off 1 base at V and 0 bases at J, with 7 bases between the two ends. CDR1 is SNHLY and CDR2 is FYNNEI in the germline V gene. The CDR3 totals 15 residues. The sample consisted of memory CD4+ T cells sorted from blood. Sample subset: CD45RA-negative fraction. V usage is TRBV2 and J usage is TRBJ1-3, with D tentatively TRBD1 (5 bases). The sequence was collected from a woman younger than 45 in good health. CDR3 residues: CASSEGQISGNTIYF. For the CDR3, the DNA is TGTGCCAGCAGTGAAGGACAGATCTCTGGAAACACCATATATTTT.